These 23 T cell receptor beta chains were sequenced from one sample in a study of resident and recirculating memory T cells in vitiligo. The data were produced by immunoSEQ multiplex PCR, yet TCRdb's version contains in-frame clones alone and is incomplete. The sample has 70,000 or so clones; roughly nine tenths are singletons. What was sequenced was blood. Receptor source: a male donor with vitiligo.

This rearrangement joins TRBV20-1 to TRBJ2-7; D is possibly TRBD2 (6 bases). V lost 3 bases and J 4 bases, leaving 7 bases between the germline ends. The length of the CDR3 is 11 residues. Per the germline V gene, CDR1 is DFQATT and CDR2 is SNEGSKA (reference sequence). Written as DNA, the CDR3 is TGCAGTGCTAGGGAGGGATACGAGCAGTACTTC. Protein product: CSAREGYEQYF.

V and J are TRBV7-2 and TRBJ1-2; D may be TRBD1 (6 bases). CDR3 length: 14 residues. CDR1 is SGHTA and CDR2 is FQGNSA in the germline V gene. Trimming removed 4 bases at V and 4 bases at J, with 13 bases between. CDR3 in DNA: TGTGCCAGCAGCTCATCAGGGGTTGTCTATGGCTACACCTTC. It encodes CASSSSGVVYGYTF. The variable domain in full, with the rest retrieved from reference TRBV7-2 and TRBJ1-2, is GAGVSQSPSNKVTEKGKDVELRCDPISGHTALYWYRQSLGQGLEFLIYFQGNSAPDKSGLPSDRFSAERTGGSVSTLTIQRTQQEDSAVYLCASSSSGVVYGYTFGSGTRLTVV.

This chain uses TRBV19 with TRBJ1-2, with TRBD1 matching over 7 bases. The CDR3 is 14 amino acids. The V and J ends lost 6 bases and 3 bases, in that order; junction bases with no gene match: 7. CDR1 and CDR2 (germline): LNHDA, SQIVND (reference sequence). As DNA, the CDR3 is TGTGCCAGTAGCGTGACAGGGTCGGACTATGGCTACACCTTC. This translates into CASSVTGSDYGYTF.

V and J are TRBV27 and TRBJ1-2; 8 bases agree with TRBD1. Germline V lookup: CDR1 MNHEY, CDR2 SMNVEV (reference sequence). V trimming: 6 bases; J trimming: 5 bases; junction bases outside the gene matches: 5. This CDR3 is built from 13 residues. The CDR3 DNA follows: TGTGCCAGCAGCCTCGACAGGGGATATGGCTACACCTTC. It encodes CASSLDRGYGYTF.

This chain links TRBV7-6 with TRBJ2-1, with a possible D match to TRBD2 (6 bases). The CDR3 extends over 16 amino acids. The germline CDR1 and CDR2 sequences are SGHVS and FNYEAQ. The germline V and J ends were trimmed by 1 base and 2 bases, with 12 bases remaining between them. The chain's CDR3 is CASSLGGLPTYNEQFF. The CDR3 DNA follows: TGTGCCAGCAGCTTAGGGGGACTTCCAACCTACAATGAGCAGTTCTTC.

The chain uses TRBV30 and TRBJ2-5; TRBD2 matches 12 bases. Germline-derived CDR1 and CDR2 are GTSNPN and SVGIG (reference sequence). This CDR3 spans 15 amino acids. Trimming took 2 bases from V and 5 from J; bases not matched to a gene: 6. CDR3 DNA: TGTGCCTGGAGTCCAGGACTAGCGGGGAAGGAGACCCAGTACTTC. This codes for CAWSPGLAGKETQYF.

This chain links TRBV19 with TRBJ2-7, with 14 bases fitting TRBD2. After removal of 4 bases from V and 5 bases from J, the junction contained 4 bases not matched to a gene. CDR3 length: 15 amino acids. Germline-derived CDR1 and CDR2 are LNHDA and SQIVND (reference sequence). DNA for the CDR3: TGTGCCAGTAGTAGACTAGCGGGGGGGATCCACGAGCAGTACTTC. Its translation is CASSRLAGGIHEQYF.

The chain carries TRBV9 and TRBJ2-1, with D maybe TRBD2 (7 bases). Trimming left V 4 bases short and J 5 bases short, with 25 bases between. Germline-derived CDR1 and CDR2 are SGDLS and YYNGEE. The CDR3 runs 18 residues. CDR3 protein: CASSPRPSGGPSDNEQFF. The CDR3 nucleotides read TGTGCCAGCAGCCCCCGACCCTCGGGGGGCCCCTCGGACAATGAGCAGTTCTTC.

This clone appeared a single time. The chain combines TRBV11-2 with TRBJ2-3; maybe TRBD2 (5 bases). The CDR3 sequence is 15 residues long. The germline CDR1 and CDR2 sequences are SGHAT and FQNNGV. V was pared by 4 bases and J by 2 bases, with 13 bases between. CDR3 protein: CASSSQTISTDTQYF. In DNA form, the CDR3 reads TGTGCCAGCAGCTCCCAGACTATATCCACAGATACGCAGTATTTT.

The chain has TRBV5-1 and TRBJ2-4; TRBD2 is a possible D gene (5 bases). Per germline, CDR1 SGHRS and CDR2 YFSETQ. The V end lost 0 bases, the J end lost 0 bases, and 16 bases lay between the germline ends. The CDR3 covers 18 residues. The CDR3 protein is CASSLEDPSRVAKNIQYF. CDR3 DNA: TGCGCCAGCAGCTTGGAAGATCCCTCGAGGGTAGCCAAAAACATTCAGTACTTC.

V and J are TRBV5-6 and TRBJ2-7, with 10 nucleotides matching TRBD1. The V segment lost 1 base and the J segment 2 bases; nucleotides outside the gene matches: 3. Germline V CDR1 and CDR2: SGHDT, YYEEEE. The CDR3 length is 15 residues. In DNA, the CDR3 is TGTGCCAGCAGCTTGACGACAGGGGGCCCCTACGAGCAGTACTTC. Translation: CASSLTTGGPYEQYF.

This clone has a single count. The chain carries TRBV7-3 and TRBJ2-2, with 9 positions matching TRBD1. This CDR3 contains 16 residues. Germline V lookup: CDR1 SGHTA, CDR2 FQGTGA. V dropped 4 bases and J dropped 1; count of bases not matched to a gene: 4. In DNA, the CDR3 is TGTGCCAGCAGCTCACCGGGACAGGGGAACACCGGGGAGCTGTTTTTT. It is translated as CASSSPGQGNTGELFF.

J is TRBJ1-1 and V is TRBV6-5; D might be TRBD1 (6 bases). V was pared by 0 bases and J by 1 base, with 12 bases between. From germline, CDR1 is MNHEY and CDR2 SVGAGI. This CDR3 spans 16 amino acids. In nucleotides, the CDR3 is TGTGCCAGCAGTTACTCGAAAGGGACACCGAACACTGAAGCTTTCTTT. This encodes CASSYSKGTPNTEAFF.

The rearrangement links TRBV6-1 to TRBJ1-2; D is uncertain. V was cut by 6 bases and J by 4 bases, with 6 bases left in between. The CDR3 spans 11 residues. Germline loops: CDR1 MNHNS, CDR2 SASEGT. The chain's CDR3 is CASRSFYGYTF. For the CDR3, the DNA is TGTGCCAGCAGGTCATTCTATGGCTACACCTTC.

The chain employs TRBV9 and TRBJ2-3, with TRBD1 matching over 9 bases. Germline V gene data show CDR1 as SGDLS and CDR2 as YYNGEE. With 4 bases clipped from V and 2 bases from J, the junction kept 8 bases outside the gene matches. CDR3 length: 16 residues. The CDR3 region has the DNA TGTGCCAGCAGCCATCGGACAGGGGTGCTCACAGATACGCAGTATTTT. This translates into CASSHRTGVLTDTQYF.

This chain uses TRBV7-8 with TRBJ2-7; TRBD2 matches at 7 bases. The germline CDR1 and CDR2 sequences are SGHVS and FQNEAQ. J gave up 5 bases and V 5 bases, and 6 bases lay outside the gene matches. This CDR3 has 13 amino acids. Here the CDR3 reads CASSREESHEQYF. The CDR3 DNA reads TGTGCCAGCAGCCGGGAGGAGTCCCACGAGCAGTACTTC. Full variable domain (outside the CDR3, taken from reference TRBV7-8 and TRBJ2-7): GAGVSQSPRYKVAKRGQDVALRCDPISGHVSLFWYQQALGQGPEFLTYFQNEAQLDKSGLPSDRFFAERPEGSVSTLKIQRTQQEDSAVYLCASSREESHEQYFGPGTRLTVT.

The V gene is TRBV5-1, the J gene TRBJ1-1; D is undetermined. Germline V gene sequence: CDR1 SGHRS, CDR2 YFSETQ. Trimming removed 2 bases at V and 0 bases at J, with 11 bases between. The CDR3 covers 15 residues. The CDR3 region is CASSFTSRMNTEAFF. The DNA of the CDR3 is TGCGCCAGCAGCTTTACGAGCCGCATGAACACTGAAGCTTTCTTT.

This chain joins TRBV4-2 and TRBJ1-6; TRBD1 agrees at 8 bases. The CDR3 is 13 residues long. The V segment lost 8 bases and the J segment 5 bases; nucleotides outside the gene matches: 2. From germline, CDR1 is LGHNA and CDR2 YNFKEQ. The CDR3 coding sequence is TGTGCCAGCCAGGACAGGGATAATTCACCCCTCCACTTT. Translated: CASQDRDNSPLHF.

This chain uses TRBV7-3 with TRBJ2-3, with TRBD2 identical over 7 bases. Unmatched junction bases numbered 5, after V lost 5 bases and J lost 0 bases. Germline V gene sequence: CDR1 SGHTA, CDR2 FQGTGA. This CDR3 comprises 15 residues. This CDR3 reads CASSPSGGSTDTQYF. CDR3 DNA: TGTGCCAGCAGCCCCTCGGGGGGAAGCACAGATACGCAGTATTTT.

The chain recombines TRBV5-4 with TRBJ1-6, with TRBD1 matching over 7 bases. Trimming at V came to 5 bases and at J to 6 bases, leaving 14 bases not matched to a gene. The CDR3 contains 17 residues. Germline loops: CDR1 SGHNT, CDR2 YYREEE (reference sequence). The chain's CDR3 is CASSLYPPGQLNSPLHF. CDR3 sequence (DNA): TGTGCCAGCAGTTTGTATCCCCCGGGACAGCTTAATTCACCCCTCCACTTT.

This clone was seen only once. The chain uses TRBV5-5 and TRBJ2-5; tentatively, D is TRBD1 (6 bases). CDR3 length: 14 amino acids. V gave up 0 bases and J gave up 4 bases, with 10 bases separating them. Germline V CDR1 and CDR2: SGHKS, YYEKEE (reference sequence). CDR3 bases: TGTGCCAGCAGCTTGGTGGGGGCGGGAGAGACCCAGTACTTC. Its protein is CASSLVGAGETQYF. The full variable domain, in which reference TRBV5-5 and TRBJ2-5 provide the parts outside the CDR3, is DAGVTQSPTHLIKTRGQQVTLRCSPISGHKSVSWYQQVLGQGPQFIFQYYEKEERGRGNFPDRFSARQFPNYSSELNVNALLLGDSALYLCASSLVGAGETQYFGPGTRLLVL.

The chain uses TRBV30 and TRBJ2-6, with 8 bases that match TRBD1. The CDR3 sequence is 17 residues long. Germline assignment: CDR1 GTSNPN and CDR2 SVGIG (reference sequence). V was clipped by 4 bases and J by 0 bases; unmatched bases: 8. The CDR3 region has the DNA TGTGCCTGGATACCGGGACAGGCGAACTCTGGGGCCAACGTCCTGACTTTC. Encoded protein: CAWIPGQANSGANVLTF.

This sequence joins TRBV5-4 and TRBJ2-2, with 10 bases identical to TRBD2. This CDR3 has 16 residues. CDR1 SGHNT and CDR2 YYREEE come from the germline V gene (reference sequence). Unmatched junction bases numbered 9, after V lost 3 bases and J lost 7 bases. The CDR3 nucleotides are TGTGCCAGCAGCTCGGGTGGGGGACTAGCGAACGGGGAGCTGTTTTTT. Encoded protein: CASSSGGGLANGELFF.